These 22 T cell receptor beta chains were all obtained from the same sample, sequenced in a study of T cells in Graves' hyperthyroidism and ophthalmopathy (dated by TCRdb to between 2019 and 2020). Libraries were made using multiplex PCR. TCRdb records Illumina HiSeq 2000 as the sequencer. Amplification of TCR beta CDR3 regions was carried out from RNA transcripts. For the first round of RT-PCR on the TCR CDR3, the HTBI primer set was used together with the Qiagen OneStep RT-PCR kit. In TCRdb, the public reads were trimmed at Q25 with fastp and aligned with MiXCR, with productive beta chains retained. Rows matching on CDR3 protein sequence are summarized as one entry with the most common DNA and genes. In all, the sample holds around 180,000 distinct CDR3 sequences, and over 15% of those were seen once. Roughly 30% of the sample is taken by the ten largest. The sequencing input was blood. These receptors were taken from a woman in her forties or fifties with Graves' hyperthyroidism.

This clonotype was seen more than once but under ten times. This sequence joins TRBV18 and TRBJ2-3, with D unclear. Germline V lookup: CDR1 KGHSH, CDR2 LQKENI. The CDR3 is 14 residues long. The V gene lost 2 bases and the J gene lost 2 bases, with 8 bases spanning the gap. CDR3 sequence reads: CASSPGQTTDTQYF. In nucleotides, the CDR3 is TGTGCCAGCTCACCAGGGCAGACCACAGATACGCAGTATTTT.

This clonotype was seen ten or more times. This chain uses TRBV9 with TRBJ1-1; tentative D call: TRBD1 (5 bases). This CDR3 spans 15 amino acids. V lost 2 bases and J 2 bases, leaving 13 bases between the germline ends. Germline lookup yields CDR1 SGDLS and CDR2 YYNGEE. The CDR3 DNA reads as TGTGCCAGCAGCGTTACCGACAGATATAACACTGAAGCTTTCTTT. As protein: CASSVTDRYNTEAFF.

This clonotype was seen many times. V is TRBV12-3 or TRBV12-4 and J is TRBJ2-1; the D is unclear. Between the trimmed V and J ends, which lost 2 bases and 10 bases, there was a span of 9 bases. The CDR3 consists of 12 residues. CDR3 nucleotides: TGTGCCAGCAGTTTAAACCCCCCGGAGCAGTTCTTC. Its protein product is CASSLNPPEQFF.

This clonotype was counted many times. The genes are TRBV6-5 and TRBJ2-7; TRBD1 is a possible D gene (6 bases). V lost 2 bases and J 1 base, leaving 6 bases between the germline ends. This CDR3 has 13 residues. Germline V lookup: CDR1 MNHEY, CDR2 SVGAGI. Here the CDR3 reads CASSYGQSYEQYF. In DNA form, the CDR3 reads TGTGCCAGCAGTTACGGACAGTCCTACGAGCAGTACTTC.

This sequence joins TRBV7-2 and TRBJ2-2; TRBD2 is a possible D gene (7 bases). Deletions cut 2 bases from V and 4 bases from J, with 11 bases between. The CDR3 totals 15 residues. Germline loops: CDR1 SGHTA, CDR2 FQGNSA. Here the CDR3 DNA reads TGTGCCAGCAGCTTAATTGCGGGGGCCACCGGGGAGCTGTTTTTT. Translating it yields CASSLIAGATGELFF.

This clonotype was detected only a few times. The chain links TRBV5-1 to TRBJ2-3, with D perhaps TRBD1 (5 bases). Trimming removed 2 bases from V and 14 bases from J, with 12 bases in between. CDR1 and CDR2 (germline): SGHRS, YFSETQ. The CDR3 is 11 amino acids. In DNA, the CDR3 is TGCGCCAGCAGCTTTTTGGGGCTCTGGTATTTT. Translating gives CASSFLGLWYF.

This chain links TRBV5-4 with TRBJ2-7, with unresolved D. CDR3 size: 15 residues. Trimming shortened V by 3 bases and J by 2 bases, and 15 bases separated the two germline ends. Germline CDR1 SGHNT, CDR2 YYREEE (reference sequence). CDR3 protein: CASSSRTRVPYEQYF. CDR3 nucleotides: TGTGCCAGCAGCTCCCGAACAAGAGTCCCCTACGAGCAGTACTTC.

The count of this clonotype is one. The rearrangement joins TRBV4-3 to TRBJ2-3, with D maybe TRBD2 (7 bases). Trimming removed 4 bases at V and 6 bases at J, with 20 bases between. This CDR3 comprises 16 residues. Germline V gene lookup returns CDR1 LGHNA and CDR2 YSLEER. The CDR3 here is CASSPTPGGASDTQYF. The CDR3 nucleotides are TGCGCCAGCAGCCCCACCCCGGGGGGCGCGTCCGATACGCAGTATTTT.

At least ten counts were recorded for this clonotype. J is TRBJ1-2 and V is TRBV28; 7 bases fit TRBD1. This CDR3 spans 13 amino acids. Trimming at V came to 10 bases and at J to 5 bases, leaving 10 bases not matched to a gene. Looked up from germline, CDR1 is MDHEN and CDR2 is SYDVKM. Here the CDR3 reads CAISLDRRYGYTF. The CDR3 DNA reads TGTGCCATCTCCCTGGACAGGAGATATGGCTACACCTTC.

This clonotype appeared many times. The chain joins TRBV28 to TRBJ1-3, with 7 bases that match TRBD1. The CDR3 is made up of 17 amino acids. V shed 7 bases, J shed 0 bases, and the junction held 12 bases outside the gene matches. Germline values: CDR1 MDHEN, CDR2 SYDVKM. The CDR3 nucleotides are TGTGCCAGCAACCCAGGGGGACAGCTTCACTCTGGAAACACCATATATTTT. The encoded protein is CASNPGGQLHSGNTIYF.

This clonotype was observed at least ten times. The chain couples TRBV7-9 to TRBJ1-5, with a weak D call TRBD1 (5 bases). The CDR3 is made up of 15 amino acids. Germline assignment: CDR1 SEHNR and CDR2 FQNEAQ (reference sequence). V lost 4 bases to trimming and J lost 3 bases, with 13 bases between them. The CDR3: CASSSTAGANQPQHF. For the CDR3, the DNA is TGTGCCAGCAGCTCGACAGCCGGGGCCAATCAGCCCCAGCATTTT.

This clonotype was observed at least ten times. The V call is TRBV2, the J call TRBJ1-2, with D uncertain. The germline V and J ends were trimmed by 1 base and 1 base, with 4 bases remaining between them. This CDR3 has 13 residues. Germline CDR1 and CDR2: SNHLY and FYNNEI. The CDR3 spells CASSEVVNYGYTF. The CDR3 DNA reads TGTGCCAGCAGTGAAGTGGTTAACTATGGCTACACCTTC. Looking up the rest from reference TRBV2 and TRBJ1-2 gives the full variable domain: EPEVTQTPSHQVTQMGQEVILRCVPISNHLYFYWYRQILGQKVEFLVSFYNNEISEKSEIFDDQFSVERPDGSNFTLKIRSTKLEDSAMYFCASSEVVNYGYTFGSGTRLTVV.

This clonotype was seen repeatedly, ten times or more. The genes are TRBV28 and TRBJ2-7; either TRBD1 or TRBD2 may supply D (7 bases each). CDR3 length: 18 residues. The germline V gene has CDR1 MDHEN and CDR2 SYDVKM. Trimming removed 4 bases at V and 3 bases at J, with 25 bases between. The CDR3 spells CASSYRAGGELRFYEQYF. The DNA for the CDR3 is TGTGCCAGCAGTTATAGGGCAGGGGGGGAATTAAGATTCTACGAGCAGTACTTC.

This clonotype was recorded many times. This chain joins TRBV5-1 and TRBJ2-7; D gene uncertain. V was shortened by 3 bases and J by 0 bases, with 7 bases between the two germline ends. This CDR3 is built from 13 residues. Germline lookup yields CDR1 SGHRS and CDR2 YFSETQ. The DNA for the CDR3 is TGCGCCAGCAGCTCCTTCAGCTCCTACGAGCAGTACTTC. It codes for CASSSFSSYEQYF.

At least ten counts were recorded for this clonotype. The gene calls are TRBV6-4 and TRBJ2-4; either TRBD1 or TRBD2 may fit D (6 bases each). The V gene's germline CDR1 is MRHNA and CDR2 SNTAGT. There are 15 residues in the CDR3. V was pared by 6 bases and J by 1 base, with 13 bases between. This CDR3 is CASSPSGGAKNIQYF. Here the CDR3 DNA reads TGTGCCAGCAGCCCTTCCGGGGGCGCCAAAAACATTCAGTACTTC.

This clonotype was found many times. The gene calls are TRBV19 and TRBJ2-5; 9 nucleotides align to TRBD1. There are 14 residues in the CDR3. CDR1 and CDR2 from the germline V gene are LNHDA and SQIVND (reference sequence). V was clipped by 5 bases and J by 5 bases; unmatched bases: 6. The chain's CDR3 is CASSQDRGSETQYF. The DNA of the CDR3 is TGTGCCAGTAGTCAGGACAGGGGCAGTGAGACCCAGTACTTC.

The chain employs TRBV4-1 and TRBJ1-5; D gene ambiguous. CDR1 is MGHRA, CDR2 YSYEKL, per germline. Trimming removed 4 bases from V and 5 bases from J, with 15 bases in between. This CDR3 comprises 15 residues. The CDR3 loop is CASSPWGGGHQPQHF. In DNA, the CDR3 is TGCGCCAGCAGCCCCTGGGGTGGCGGGCATCAGCCCCAGCATTTT.

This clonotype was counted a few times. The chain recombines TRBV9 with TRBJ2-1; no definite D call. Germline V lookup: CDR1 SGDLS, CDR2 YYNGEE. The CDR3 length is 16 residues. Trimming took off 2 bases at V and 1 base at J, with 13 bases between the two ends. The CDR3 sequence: CASSVTTGGSYNEQFF. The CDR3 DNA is TGTGCCAGCAGCGTCACGACTGGTGGATCCTACAATGAGCAGTTCTTC.

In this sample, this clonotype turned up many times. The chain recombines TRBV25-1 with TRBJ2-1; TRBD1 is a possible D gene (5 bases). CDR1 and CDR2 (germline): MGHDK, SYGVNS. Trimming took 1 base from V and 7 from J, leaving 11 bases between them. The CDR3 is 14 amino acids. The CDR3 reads CASSEWQGWNEQFF. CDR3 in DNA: TGTGCCAGCAGTGAATGGCAGGGATGGAATGAGCAGTTCTTC.

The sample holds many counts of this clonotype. The CDR3 protein is CASSMGRNTEAFF. CDR3 nucleotide sequence: TGTGCCAGTAGTATGGGGCGGAACACTGAAGCTTTCTTT. The chain recombines TRBV19 with TRBJ1-1, with D possibly matching TRBD1 (5 bases). The V end lost 3 bases, the J end lost 1 base, and 6 bases lay between the germline ends. CDR1 and CDR2 from the germline V gene are LNHDA and SQIVND (reference sequence). CDR3 length equals 13 residues.

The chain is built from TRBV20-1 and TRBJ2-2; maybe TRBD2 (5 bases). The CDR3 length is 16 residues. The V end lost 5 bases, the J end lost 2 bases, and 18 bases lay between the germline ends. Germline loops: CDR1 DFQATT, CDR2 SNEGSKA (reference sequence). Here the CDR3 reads CSASPREGLNTGELFF. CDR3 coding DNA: TGCAGTGCTTCACCCCGCGAGGGCCTAAACACCGGGGAGCTGTTTTTT.

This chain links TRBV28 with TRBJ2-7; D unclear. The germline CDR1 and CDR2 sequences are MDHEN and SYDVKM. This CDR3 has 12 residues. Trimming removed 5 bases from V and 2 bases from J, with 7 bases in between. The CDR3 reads CASSRITYEQYF. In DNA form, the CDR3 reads TGTGCCAGCAGTAGGATAACCTACGAGCAGTACTTC. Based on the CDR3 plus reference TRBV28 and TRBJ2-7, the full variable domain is DVKVTQSSRYLVKRTGEKVFLECVQDMDHENMFWYRQDPGLGLRLIYFSYDVKMKEKGDIPEGYSVSREKKERFSLILESASTNQTSMYLCASSRITYEQYFGPGTRLTVT.